What follows are 23 T cell receptor beta chains derived from one specimen sequenced in a study of OX40 agonist ivuxolimab in advanced cancers. This table comes from immunoSEQ multiplex PCR, and its TCRdb copy is limited to in-frame clones, with some not included. This repertoire shows approximately 58,000 clones, roughly 84% found once; its top ten account for approximately 13%. Material: CD4+ or CD8+ T cells sorted from blood, obtained in a trial of the OX40 agonist ivuxolimab. All receptors derive from an adult with an advanced solid tumor such as melanoma, head and neck, liver or kidney cancer.

The V call is TRBV28, the J call TRBJ1-5; D gene unclear. Germline CDR1 and CDR2: MDHEN and SYDVKM. The length of the CDR3 is 15 residues. Trimming stripped 4 bases from V and 2 bases from J, with 12 bases between. CDR3 DNA: TGTGCCAGCAGTTCGGATATCGGTCGCAATCAGCCCCAGCATTTT. Translation: CASSSDIGRNQPQHF.

This sequence joins TRBV28 and TRBJ2-3, with 8 positions matching TRBD2. The CDR3 has 14 amino acids. Germline CDR1 MDHEN, CDR2 SYDVKM. J lost 4 bases, V lost 7 bases, and 7 bases had no gene match. The CDR3 DNA is TGTGCCAGCATGCTAGCGGGTAGCGCAGATACGCAGTATTTT. It translates to CASMLAGSADTQYF.

This clone was detected once. The CDR3 sequence is CASSSSGGTIAKNIQYF. In DNA form, the CDR3 reads TGTGCCAGCTCATCCTCAGGGGGGACCATAGCCAAAAACATTCAGTACTTC. This rearrangement joins TRBV18 to TRBJ2-4; a possible D gene is TRBD1 (7 bases). Germline CDR1 KGHSH, CDR2 LQKENI. V was cut by 5 bases and J by 0 bases, with 17 bases left in between. This CDR3 region has 17 residues.

This clone was seen more than once but under ten times. The chain is built from TRBV19 and TRBJ1-5; possible D gene TRBD1, 6 bases. The CDR3 consists of 17 residues. V was clipped by 2 bases and J by 6 bases, with 20 bases between them. In germline, CDR1 is LNHDA, CDR2 SQIVND (reference sequence). The CDR3 here is CASSISRLGTKGQPQHF. DNA for the CDR3: TGTGCCAGTAGTATATCGAGACTAGGGACAAAGGGTCAGCCCCAGCATTTT.

The CDR3 here is CASSAPSSYNEQFF. The CDR3 nucleotides are TGTGCCAGCAGTGCGCCGAGCTCCTACAATGAGCAGTTCTTC. The V gene is TRBV21-1, the J gene TRBJ2-1; no check of the table's D call, TRBD2, against the DNA was made. TRBV21-1 is flagged as a pseudogene. This CDR3 spans 14 amino acids.

The genes are TRBV6-1 and TRBJ1-3; no clear D gene. The CDR3 has 17 residues. Germline CDR1 is MNHNS and CDR2 is SASEGT. V was pared by 3 bases and J by 0 bases, with 15 bases between. CDR3 sequence reads: CASSEYGLLNSGNTIYF. The CDR3 DNA reads as TGTGCCAGCAGTGAGTATGGTCTCCTGAACTCTGGAAACACCATATATTTT.

The CDR3 protein is CASSPGDSGGYTF. The CDR3 nucleotides read TGTGCCAGCAGCCCAGGGGATTCGGGGGGCTACACCTTC. This chain joins TRBV5-6 and TRBJ1-2; weak D call: TRBD1 (6 bases). This CDR3 spans 13 amino acids. Germline V gene data show CDR1 as SGHDT and CDR2 as YYEEEE. V lost 4 bases and J 8 bases, leaving 15 bases between the germline ends.

The gene calls are TRBV5-6 and TRBJ1-2; 8 bases are shared with TRBD1. V was clipped by 4 bases and J by 4 bases; unmatched bases: 9. The CDR3 totals 15 residues. Germline CDR1 is SGHDT and CDR2 is YYEEEE. As DNA, the CDR3 is TGTGCCAGCAGCCGTGGGACAGGTGGGCTCTATGGCTACACCTTC. It yields the protein CASSRGTGGLYGYTF.

The chain has TRBV12-1 and TRBJ1-1. TRBV12-1 is a known pseudogene. CDR3 length equals 15 residues. CDR3 loop: CASSYPGPRNTEAFF. The CDR3 DNA reads as TGTGCCAGCAGCTATCCGGGACCCCGGAACACTGAAGCTTTCTTT.

This chain joins TRBV19 and TRBJ1-2; D remains ambiguous. This CDR3 is built from 14 residues. CDR1 and CDR2 from the germline V gene are LNHDA and SQIVND (reference sequence). The V end was cut by 2 bases, the J end by 1 base, with 8 bases between. DNA for the CDR3: TGTGCCAGTAGTATATCAGGAGGTAACTATGGCTACACCTTC. Protein product: CASSISGGNYGYTF.

The chain recombines TRBV28 with TRBJ1-5; no clear D. The CDR3 extends over 15 amino acids. Deletions cut 6 bases from V and 3 bases from J, with 15 bases between. The germline CDR1 and CDR2 sequences are MDHEN and SYDVKM. The CDR3 region has the DNA TGTGCCAGCAGCCTTCCTGCCGGGAACAATCAGCCCCAGCATTTT. It yields the protein CASSLPAGNNQPQHF.

The chain combines TRBV28 with TRBJ2-7; D is undetermined. CDR3 size: 13 residues. Trimming took 4 bases from V and 5 from J, leaving 12 bases between them. Germline V CDR1 and CDR2: MDHEN, SYDVKM. CDR3 protein: CASSSPSTHEQYF. DNA of the CDR3: TGTGCCAGCAGTTCTCCGTCAACCCACGAGCAGTACTTC.

This chain links TRBV6-1 with TRBJ1-2, with D possibly being TRBD1 (5 bases). V was pared by 10 bases and J by 8 bases, with 20 bases between. The CDR3 runs to 13 residues. Germline CDR1 reads MNHNS; CDR2 reads SASEGT. The CDR3 is CAITLDSLGGYTF. The CDR3 bases are TGTGCCATTACCCTTGACAGCCTGGGAGGCTACACCTTC.

This clone turned up a few times. The V call is TRBV4-1, the J call TRBJ1-5, with a possible D match to TRBD1 (5 bases). The CDR3 contains 14 residues. Trimming took off 1 base at V and 11 bases at J, with 15 bases between the two ends. Looked up from germline, CDR1 is MGHRA and CDR2 is YSYEKL. DNA of the CDR3: TGCGCCAGCAGCCAAGTCCCAGGGAAGGTTTCCCAGCATTTT. It specifies CASSQVPGKVSQHF.

The CDR3 loop reads CKSKRDRTDTQYF. CDR3 coding DNA: TGTAAATCCAAGCGGGATCGCACAGATACGCAGTATTTT. The chain recombines TRBV2 with TRBJ2-3; 7 bases map to TRBD2. The CDR3 is 13 amino acids. Germline loops: CDR1 SNHLY, CDR2 FYNNEI.

As for this clone: This CDR3 is also generated by other DNA sequences in the sample. This rearrangement joins TRBV30 to TRBJ2-3; unclear D gene. Trimming removed 5 bases from V and 5 bases from J, with 11 bases in between. CDR1 is GTSNPN and CDR2 is SVGIG in the germline V gene (reference sequence). The CDR3 sequence is 12 residues long. The CDR3 DNA follows: TGTGCCTGGTCTCCACCTGGAGATACGCAGTATTTT. Protein: CAWSPPGDTQYF.

The chain uses TRBV5-1 and TRBJ2-7; the match to TRBD2 covers 8 bases. The junction had 14 bases not matched to a gene; V was cut back by 3 bases and J by 0 bases. Per germline, CDR1 SGHRS and CDR2 YFSETQ. This CDR3 region has 18 residues. The CDR3, as DNA: TGCGCCAGCAGCTCTCCCGAGGTAGCGGGATCAACCTCCTACGAGCAGTACTTC. Its translation is CASSSPEVAGSTSYEQYF. The entire variable domain, with the rest obtained from reference TRBV5-1 and TRBJ2-7, is as follows: KAGVTQTPRYLIKTRGQQVTLSCSPISGHRSVSWYQQTPGQGLQFLFEYFSETQRNKGNFPGRFSGRQFSNSRSEMNVSTLELGDSALYLCASSSPEVAGSTSYEQYFGPGTRLTVT.

The J gene is TRBJ1-4, the V gene TRBV5-1, with no clear D. There are 13 residues in the CDR3. CDR1 SGHRS and CDR2 YFSETQ come from the germline V gene. Between the trimmed V and J ends, which lost 5 bases and 6 bases, there was a span of 11 bases. The CDR3 reads CASRGLDDEKLFF. CDR3 DNA sequence: TGCGCCAGCAGAGGGTTGGACGATGAAAAACTGTTTTTT.

V is TRBV18 and J is TRBJ2-2; 7 bases agree with TRBD2. The germline V gene has CDR1 KGHSH and CDR2 LQKENI. The CDR3 covers 15 residues. V gave up 3 bases and J gave up 7 bases; unmatched junction bases: 8. The CDR3 DNA is TGTGCCAGCTCACCCTGGGCGGGAGATCACGGGGAGCTGTTTTTT. Its protein is CASSPWAGDHGELFF. The complete variable domain, with remaining parts taken from reference TRBV18 and TRBJ2-2, reads NAGVMQNPRHLVRRRGQEARLRCSPMKGHSHVYWYRQLPEEGLKFMVYLQKENIIDESGMPKERFSAEFPKEGPSILRIQQVVRGDSAAYFCASSPWAGDHGELFFGEGSRLTVL.

This sequence joins TRBV6-1 and TRBJ2-4; D unresolved. V was shortened by 7 bases and J by 7 bases, with 14 bases between the two germline ends. Germline V gene data show CDR1 as MNHNS and CDR2 as SASEGT. CDR3 length: 13 amino acids. As DNA, the CDR3 is TGTGCCAGCACTGGTGTCTTGGGGAACATTCAGTACTTC. This encodes CASTGVLGNIQYF.

V and J are TRBV29-1 and TRBJ1-2; no reliable D call. V lost 0 bases and J 8 bases, leaving 13 bases between the germline ends. Germline V gene data show CDR1 as SQVTM and CDR2 as ANQGSEA. The CDR3 extends over 13 amino acids. CDR3 in amino acids: CSVEDQARLGYTF. The CDR3 bases are TGCAGCGTTGAAGATCAGGCCCGGTTAGGCTACACCTTC.

This clone appeared once. This chain connects TRBV30 to TRBJ1-2; 9 nucleotides match TRBD1. CDR3 length: 12 amino acids. Germline assignment: CDR1 GTSNPN and CDR2 SVGIG (reference sequence). J was trimmed by 8 bases and V by 2 bases; bases with no gene match: 3. The CDR3 DNA reads TGTGCCTGGAGTACGGGACAGGGCGGCTACACCTTC. Amino acid sequence: CAWSTGQGGYTF.

The V gene is TRBV2, the J gene TRBJ1-4, with 11 bases fitting TRBD1. The CDR3 is made up of 15 amino acids. Germline V gene lookup returns CDR1 SNHLY and CDR2 FYNNEI. The junction had 7 bases not matched to a gene; V was cut back by 6 bases and J by 7 bases. The CDR3 nucleotides are TGTGCCAGCAGGATAACCGGGACAGGGGGTGAAAAACTGTTTTTT. This codes for CASRITGTGGEKLFF. The full variable domain, in which reference TRBV2 and TRBJ1-4 provide the parts outside the CDR3, is EPEVTQTPSHQVTQMGQEVILRCVPISNHLYFYWYRQILGQKVEFLVSFYNNEISEKSEIFDDQFSVERPDGSNFTLKIRSTKLEDSAMYFCASRITGTGGEKLFFGSGTQLSVL.